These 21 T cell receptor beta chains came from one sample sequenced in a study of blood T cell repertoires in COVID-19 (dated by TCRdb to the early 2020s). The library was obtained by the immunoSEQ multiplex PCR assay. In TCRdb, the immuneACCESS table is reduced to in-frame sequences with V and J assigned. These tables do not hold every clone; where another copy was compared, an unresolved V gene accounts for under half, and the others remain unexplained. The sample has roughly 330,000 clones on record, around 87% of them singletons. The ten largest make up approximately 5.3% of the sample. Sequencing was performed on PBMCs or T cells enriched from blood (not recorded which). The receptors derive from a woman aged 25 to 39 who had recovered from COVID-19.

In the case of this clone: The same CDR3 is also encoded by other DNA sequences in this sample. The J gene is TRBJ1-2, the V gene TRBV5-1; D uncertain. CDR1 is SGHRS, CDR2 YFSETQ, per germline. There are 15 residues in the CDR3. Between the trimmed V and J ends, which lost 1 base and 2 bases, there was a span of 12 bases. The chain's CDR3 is CASSLQGRSNYGYTF. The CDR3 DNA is TGCGCCAGCAGCTTGCAAGGGAGGTCGAACTATGGCTACACCTTC.

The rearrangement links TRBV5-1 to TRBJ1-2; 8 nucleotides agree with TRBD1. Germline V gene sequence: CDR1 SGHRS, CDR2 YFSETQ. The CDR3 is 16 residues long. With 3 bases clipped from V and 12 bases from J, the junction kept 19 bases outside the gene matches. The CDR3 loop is CASSSEPRTGNGKDTF. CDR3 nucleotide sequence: TGCGCCAGCAGCTCGGAACCCCGGACAGGGAATGGGAAGGACACCTTC.

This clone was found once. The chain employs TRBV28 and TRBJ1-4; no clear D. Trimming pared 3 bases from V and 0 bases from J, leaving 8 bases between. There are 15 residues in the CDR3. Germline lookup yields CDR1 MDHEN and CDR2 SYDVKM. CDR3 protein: CASSFLPSTNEKLFF. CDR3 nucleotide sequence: TGTGCCAGCAGTTTCCTACCTTCAACTAATGAAAAACTGTTTTTT.

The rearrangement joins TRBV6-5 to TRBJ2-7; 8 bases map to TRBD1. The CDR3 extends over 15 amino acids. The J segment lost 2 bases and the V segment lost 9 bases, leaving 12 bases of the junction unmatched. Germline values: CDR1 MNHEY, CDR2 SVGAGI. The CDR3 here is CASSPGGAEAYEQYF. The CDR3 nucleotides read TGTGCCAGTTCCCCAGGGGGCGCGGAGGCCTACGAGCAGTACTTC.

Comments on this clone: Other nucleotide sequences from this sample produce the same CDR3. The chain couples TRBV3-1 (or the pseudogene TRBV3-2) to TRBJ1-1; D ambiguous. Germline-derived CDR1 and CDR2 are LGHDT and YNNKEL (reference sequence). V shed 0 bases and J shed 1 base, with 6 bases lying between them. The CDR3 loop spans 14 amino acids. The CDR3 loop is CASSQERGNTEAFF. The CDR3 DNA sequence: TGTGCCAGCAGCCAAGAACGCGGGAACACTGAAGCTTTCTTT.

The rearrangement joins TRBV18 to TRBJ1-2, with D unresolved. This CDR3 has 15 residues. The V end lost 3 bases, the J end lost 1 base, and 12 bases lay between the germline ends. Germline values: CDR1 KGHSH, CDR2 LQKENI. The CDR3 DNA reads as TGTGCCAGCTCACCTAAGGACGGACTTAACTATGGCTACACCTTC. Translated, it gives CASSPKDGLNYGYTF.

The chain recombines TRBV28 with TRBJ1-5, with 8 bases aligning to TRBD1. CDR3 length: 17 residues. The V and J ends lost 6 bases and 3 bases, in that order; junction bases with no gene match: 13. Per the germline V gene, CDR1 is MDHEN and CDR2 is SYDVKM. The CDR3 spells CASSILDRDHANQPQHF. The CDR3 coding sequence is TGTGCCAGCAGCATCCTGGACAGGGACCACGCCAATCAGCCCCAGCATTTT.

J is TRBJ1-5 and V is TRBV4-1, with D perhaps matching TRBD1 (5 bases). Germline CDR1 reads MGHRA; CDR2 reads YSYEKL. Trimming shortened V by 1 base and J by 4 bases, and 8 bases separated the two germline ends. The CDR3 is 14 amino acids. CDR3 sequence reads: CASSQAPGNQPQHF. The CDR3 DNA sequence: TGCGCCAGCAGCCAAGCGCCAGGGAATCAGCCCCAGCATTTT.

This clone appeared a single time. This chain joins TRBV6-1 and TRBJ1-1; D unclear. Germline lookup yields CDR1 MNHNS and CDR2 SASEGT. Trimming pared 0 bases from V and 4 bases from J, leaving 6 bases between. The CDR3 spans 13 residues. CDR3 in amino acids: CASSEAPGTEAFF. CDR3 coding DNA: TGTGCCAGCAGTGAAGCGCCGGGCACTGAAGCTTTCTTT.

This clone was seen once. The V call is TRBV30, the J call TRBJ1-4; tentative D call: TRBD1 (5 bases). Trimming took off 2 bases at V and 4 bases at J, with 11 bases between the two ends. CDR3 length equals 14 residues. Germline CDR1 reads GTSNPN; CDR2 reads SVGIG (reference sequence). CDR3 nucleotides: TGTGCCTGGAGTTCGACAGACCTTAATGAAAAACTGTTTTTT. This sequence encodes CAWSSTDLNEKLFF. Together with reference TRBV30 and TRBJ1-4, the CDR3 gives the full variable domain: SQTIHQWPATLVQPVGSPLSLECTVEGTSNPNLYWYRQAAGRGLQLLFYSVGIGQISSEVPQNLSASRPQDRQFILSSKKLLLSDSGFYLCAWSSTDLNEKLFFGSGTQLSVL.

This CDR3 reads CASSWRTGRETQYF. The CDR3 region has the DNA TGCGCCAGCAGCTGGAGGACAGGGAGGGAGACCCAGTACTTC. The J gene is TRBJ2-5, the V gene TRBV5-1; 8 nucleotides match TRBD1. V trimming: 3 bases; J trimming: 5 bases; junction bases outside the gene matches: 6. The CDR3 loop spans 14 amino acids. Germline CDR1 reads SGHRS; CDR2 reads YFSETQ.

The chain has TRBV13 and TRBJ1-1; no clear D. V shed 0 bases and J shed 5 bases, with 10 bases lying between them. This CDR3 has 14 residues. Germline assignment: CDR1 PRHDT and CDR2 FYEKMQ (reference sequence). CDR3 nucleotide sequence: TGTGCCAGCAGCTTAGGGAGAGGTCGAACTGAAGCTTTCTTT. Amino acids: CASSLGRGRTEAFF.

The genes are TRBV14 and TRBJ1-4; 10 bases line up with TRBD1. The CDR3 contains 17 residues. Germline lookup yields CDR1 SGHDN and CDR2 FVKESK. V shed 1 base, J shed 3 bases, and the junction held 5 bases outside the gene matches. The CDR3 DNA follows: TGTGCCAGCAGCCAAGCGGGACAGGGGTGGGCTAATGAAAAACTGTTTTTT. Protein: CASSQAGQGWANEKLFF.

The CDR3 nucleotides read TGTGCCACCAGCACCCCGGACAGGGGCCAATATGGCTACACCTTC. Protein product: CATSTPDRGQYGYTF. V is TRBV15 and J is TRBJ1-2; TRBD1 aligns across 9 bases. This CDR3 region has 15 residues. Germline CDR1 LNHNV, CDR2 YYDKDF (reference sequence). The V segment lost 4 bases and the J segment 5 bases; nucleotides outside the gene matches: 8.

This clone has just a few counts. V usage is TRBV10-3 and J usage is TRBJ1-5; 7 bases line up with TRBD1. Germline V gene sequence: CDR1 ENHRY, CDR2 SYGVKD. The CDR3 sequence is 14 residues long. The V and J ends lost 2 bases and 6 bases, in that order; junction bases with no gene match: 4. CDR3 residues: CAISEKGAGQPQHF. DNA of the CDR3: TGTGCCATCAGTGAGAAGGGGGCGGGTCAGCCCCAGCATTTT.

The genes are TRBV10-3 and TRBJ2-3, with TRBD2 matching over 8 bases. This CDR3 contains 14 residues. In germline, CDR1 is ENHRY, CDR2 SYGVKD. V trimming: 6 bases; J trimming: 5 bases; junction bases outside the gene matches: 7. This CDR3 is CAIRAGEKGDTQYF. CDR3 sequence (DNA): TGTGCCATCAGAGCGGGGGAAAAGGGAGATACGCAGTATTTT.

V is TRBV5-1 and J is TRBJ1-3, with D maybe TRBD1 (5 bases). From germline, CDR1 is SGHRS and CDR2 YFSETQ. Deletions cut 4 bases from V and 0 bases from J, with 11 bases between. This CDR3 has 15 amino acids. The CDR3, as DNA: TGCGCCAGCAGCCTCGCGGGGGGCTCTGGAAACACCATATATTTT. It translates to CASSLAGGSGNTIYF.

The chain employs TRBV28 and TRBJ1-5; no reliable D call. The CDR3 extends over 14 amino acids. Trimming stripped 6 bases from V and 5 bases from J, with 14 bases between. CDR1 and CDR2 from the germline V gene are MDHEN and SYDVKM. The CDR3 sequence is CASRQILAYQPQHF. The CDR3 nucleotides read TGTGCCAGCAGGCAAATCCTAGCCTATCAGCCCCAGCATTTT. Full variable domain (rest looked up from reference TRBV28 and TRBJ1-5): DVKVTQSSRYLVKRTGEKVFLECVQDMDHENMFWYRQDPGLGLRLIYFSYDVKMKEKGDIPEGYSVSREKKERFSLILESASTNQTSMYLCASRQILAYQPQHFGDGTRLSIL.

In DNA form, the CDR3 reads TGCGCCAGCAGCGACAGGGGGTGGACGGAGACCCAGTACTTC. This codes for CASSDRGWTETQYF. The V and J genes are TRBV5-1 and TRBJ2-5; TRBD1 matches 9 bases. The CDR3 loop spans 14 amino acids. Germline values: CDR1 SGHRS, CDR2 YFSETQ. With V trimmed by 4 bases and J by 5 bases, 6 bases remained unmatched.

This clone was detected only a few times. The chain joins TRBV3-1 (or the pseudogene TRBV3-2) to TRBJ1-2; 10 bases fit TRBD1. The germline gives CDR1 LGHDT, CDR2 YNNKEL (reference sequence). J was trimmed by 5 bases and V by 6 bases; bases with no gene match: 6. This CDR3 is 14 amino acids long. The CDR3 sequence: CASSRGQGRYGYTF. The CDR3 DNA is TGTGCCAGCAGTCGGGGACAGGGGAGGTATGGCTACACCTTC.

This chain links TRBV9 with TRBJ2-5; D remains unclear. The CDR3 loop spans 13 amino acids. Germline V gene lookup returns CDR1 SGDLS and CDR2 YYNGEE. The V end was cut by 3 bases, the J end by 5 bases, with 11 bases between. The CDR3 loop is CASSDGWAETQYF. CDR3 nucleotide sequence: TGTGCCAGCAGCGACGGCTGGGCGGAGACCCAGTACTTC.